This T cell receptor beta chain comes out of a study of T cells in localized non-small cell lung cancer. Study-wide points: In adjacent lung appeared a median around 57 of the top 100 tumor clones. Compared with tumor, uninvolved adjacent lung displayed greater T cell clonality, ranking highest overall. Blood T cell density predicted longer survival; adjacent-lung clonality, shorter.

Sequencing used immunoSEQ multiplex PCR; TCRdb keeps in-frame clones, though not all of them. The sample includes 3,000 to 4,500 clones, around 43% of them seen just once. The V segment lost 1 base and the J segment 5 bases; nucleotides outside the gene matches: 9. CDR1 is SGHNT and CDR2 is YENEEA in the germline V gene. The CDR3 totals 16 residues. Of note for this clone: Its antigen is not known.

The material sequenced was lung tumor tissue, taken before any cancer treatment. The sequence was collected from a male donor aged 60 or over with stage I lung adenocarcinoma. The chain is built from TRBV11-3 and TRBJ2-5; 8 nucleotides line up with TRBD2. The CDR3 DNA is TGTGCCAGCAGCTTAGGAGGTGCGGGGGGCTACGAGACCCAGTACTTC. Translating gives CASSLGGAGGYETQYF.